This T cell receptor (beta chain) was retrieved from a study of cytomegalovirus exposure and HLA in healthy donors. Study observations and caveats: Subsequent analysis showed first-cohort TCR clusters tending to co-occur in around 110 validation repertoires. Listed as cytomegalovirus-associated were approximately 160 TCR beta chains.

TCRdb's copy holds only in-frame clones and misses some; the assay was immunoSEQ multiplex PCR. The table shows roughly 250,000 clones, with approximately 86% occurring only once. Germline V CDR1 and CDR2: SGHNT, YYREEE (reference sequence). This CDR3 region has 16 residues. Trimming cost V 0 bases and J 1 base; bases outside gene matches: 4. With respect to this clone: No antigen is known for it.

This TCR was recovered from a woman aged 25 to 39 in good health and CMV-seropositive. V is TRBV5-4 and J is TRBJ2-5, with TRBD2 matching over 9 bases. The sequencing sample was made of PBMCs. The CDR3 spells CASSLGLAGSQETQYF. In DNA, the CDR3 is TGTGCCAGCAGCTTGGGCCTAGCGGGGAGCCAAGAGACCCAGTACTTC. Using reference TRBV5-4 and TRBJ2-5 for the parts outside the CDR3, the full variable domain is ETGVTQSPTHLIKTRGQQVTLRCSSQSGHNTVSWYQQALGQGPQFIFQYYREEENGRGNFPPRFSGLQFPNYSSELNVNALELDDSALYLCASSLGLAGSQETQYFGPGTRLLVL.